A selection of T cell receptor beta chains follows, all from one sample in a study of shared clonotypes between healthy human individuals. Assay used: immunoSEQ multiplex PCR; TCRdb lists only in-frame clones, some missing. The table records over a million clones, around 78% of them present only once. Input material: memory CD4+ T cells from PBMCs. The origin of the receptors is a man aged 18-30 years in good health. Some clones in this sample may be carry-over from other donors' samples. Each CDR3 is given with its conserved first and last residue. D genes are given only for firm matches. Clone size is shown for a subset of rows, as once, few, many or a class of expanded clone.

CDR3: CASSLTNISGRRPPDTQYF; DNA: TGTGCCAGCAGCCTTACAAACATTAGCGGGAGGCGACCACCGGATACGCAGTATTTT; size: NA; V: TRBV11-2; J: TRBJ2-3; D: TRBD2
CDR3: CASSQTPRAGPRAQYF; DNA: TGTGCCAGCAGCCAAACTCCCCGGGCGGGCCCCAGGGCCCAGTACTTC; size: NA; V: TRBV7-9; J: TRBJ2-5; D: NA
CDR3: CASSETPGTGSDGYTF; DNA: TGTGCCAGCAGTGAAACCCCCGGGACAGGGTCTGATGGCTACACCTTC; size: few; V: TRBV2; J: TRBJ1-2; D: TRBD1
CDR3: CASSASTGNQPQHF; DNA: TGTGCCAGCAGCGCCTCCACAGGGAATCAGCCCCAGCATTTT; size: NA; V: TRBV2; J: TRBJ1-5; D: NA
CDR3: CASGGRDRTNTEAFF; DNA: TGTGCCAGCGGGGGGAGGGACAGGACGAACACTGAAGCTTTCTTT; size: few; V: TRBV6-1; J: TRBJ1-1; D: TRBD1
CDR3: CASSPARETQYF; DNA: TGTGCCAGCAGCCCCGCCCGAGAGACCCAGTACTTC; size: NA; V: TRBV11-2; J: TRBJ2-5; D: NA
CDR3: CASSYRQGGNQPQHF; DNA: TGTGCCAGCAGTTACCGACAGGGCGGCAATCAGCCCCAGCATTTT; size: many; V: TRBV6-5; J: TRBJ1-5; D: TRBD1
CDR3: CASSPDAGAAGNTIYF; DNA: TGTGCCAGCAGCCCAGATGCGGGGGCCGCTGGAAACACCATATATTTT; size: NA; V: TRBV5-4; J: TRBJ1-3; D: NA
CDR3: CSVEEGGGQPQHF; DNA: TGCAGCGTTGAAGAAGGGGGGGGTCAGCCCCAGCATTTT; size: NA; V: TRBV29-1; J: TRBJ1-5; D: NA
CDR3: CAISEGRSQETQYF; DNA: TGTGCCATCAGTGAGGGGCGGAGCCAAGAGACCCAGTACTTC; size: NA; V: TRBV10-3; J: TRBJ2-5; D: NA
CDR3: CASSQGGGGEYEQYF; DNA: TGTGCCAGCAGCCAAGGGGGGGGAGGGGAGTACGAGCAGTACTTC; size: NA; V: TRBV4-2; J: TRBJ2-7; D: TRBD2
CDR3: CASSHKQETQYF; DNA: TGTGCCAGCAGTCACAAACAAGAGACCCAGTACTTC; size: NA; V: TRBV27; J: TRBJ2-5; D: NA
CDR3: CASSLEGPHSGNTIYF; DNA: TGCGCCAGCAGCTTGGAGGGGCCGCACTCTGGAAACACCATATATTTT; size: few; V: TRBV5-1; J: TRBJ1-3; D: NA
CDR3: CASSGPLAGGYNEQFF; DNA: TGTGCCAGCAGCGGTCCACTAGCGGGAGGTTACAATGAGCAGTTCTTC; size: NA; V: TRBV7-8; J: TRBJ2-1; D: TRBD2
CDR3: CASSLAVGSDEKLFF; DNA: TGTGCCAGCAGCTTAGCGGTCGGGTCGGATGAAAAACTGTTTTTT; size: NA; V: TRBV7-9; J: TRBJ1-4; D: NA
CDR3: CASSSQETQYF; DNA: TGTGCCAGCAGTTCACAGGAGACCCAGTACTTC; size: NA; V: TRBV2; J: TRBJ2-5; D: NA
CDR3: CASSPHALTAAGNTIYF; DNA: TGTGCCAGCTCACCTCATGCCCTTACAGCGGCTGGAAACACCATATATTTT; size: NA; V: TRBV18; J: TRBJ1-3; D: NA
CDR3: CASSPLGRTHTDTQYF; DNA: TGTGCCAGTAGCCCCCTGGGGCGGACTCACACAGATACGCAGTATTTT; size: NA; V: TRBV19; J: TRBJ2-3; D: NA
CDR3: CASSFSGETQYF; DNA: TGTGCCAGCAGCTTTTCCGGGGAAACCCAGTACTTC; size: NA; V: TRBV7-3; J: TRBJ2-5; D: NA
CDR3: CASSLLGMTGDYQPQHF; DNA: TGTGCCAGCAGTTTGTTGGGGATGACAGGGGACTATCAGCCCCAGCATTTT; size: NA; V: TRBV27; J: TRBJ1-5; D: TRBD1
CDR3: CASSVHKLPTEAFF; DNA: TGTGCCAGCAGTGTCCACAAACTCCCCACTGAAGCTTTCTTT; size: NA; V: TRBV2; J: TRBJ1-1; D: NA
CDR3: CASRGLAGARDTQYF; DNA: TGTGCCAGCAGGGGACTAGCGGGAGCAAGAGATACGCAGTATTTT; size: NA; V: TRBV7-9; J: TRBJ2-3; D: TRBD2